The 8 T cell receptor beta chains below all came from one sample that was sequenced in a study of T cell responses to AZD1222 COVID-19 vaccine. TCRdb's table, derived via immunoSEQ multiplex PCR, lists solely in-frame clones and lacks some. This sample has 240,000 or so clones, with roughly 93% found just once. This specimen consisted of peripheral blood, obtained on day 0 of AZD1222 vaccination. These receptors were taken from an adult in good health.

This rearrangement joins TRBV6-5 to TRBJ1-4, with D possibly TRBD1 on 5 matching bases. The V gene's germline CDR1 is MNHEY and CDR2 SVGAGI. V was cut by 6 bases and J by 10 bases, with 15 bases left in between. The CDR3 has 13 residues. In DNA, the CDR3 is TGTGCCAGCAGAGGGGACGAGGAGGGAAAACTGTTTTTT. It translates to CASRGDEEGKLFF.

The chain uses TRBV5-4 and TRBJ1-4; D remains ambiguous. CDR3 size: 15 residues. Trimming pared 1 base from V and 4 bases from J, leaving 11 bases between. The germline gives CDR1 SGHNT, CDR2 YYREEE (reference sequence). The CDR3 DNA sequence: TGTGCCAGCAGCTTGAATAGAGGCCTTAATGAAAAACTGTTTTTT. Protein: CASSLNRGLNEKLFF.

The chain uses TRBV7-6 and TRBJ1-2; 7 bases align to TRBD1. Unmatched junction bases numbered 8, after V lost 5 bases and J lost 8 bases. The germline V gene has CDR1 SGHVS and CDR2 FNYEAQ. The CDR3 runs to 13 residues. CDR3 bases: TGTGCCAGCAGCCCGACAGGGCAGGAAGGCTACACCTTC. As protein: CASSPTGQEGYTF.

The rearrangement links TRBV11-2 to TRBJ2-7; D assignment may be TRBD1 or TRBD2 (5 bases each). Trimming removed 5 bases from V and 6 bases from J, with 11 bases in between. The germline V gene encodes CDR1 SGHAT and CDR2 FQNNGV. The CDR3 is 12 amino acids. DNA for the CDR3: TGTGCCAGCAGCCAACGGGACGGCGAGCAGTACTTC. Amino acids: CASSQRDGEQYF.

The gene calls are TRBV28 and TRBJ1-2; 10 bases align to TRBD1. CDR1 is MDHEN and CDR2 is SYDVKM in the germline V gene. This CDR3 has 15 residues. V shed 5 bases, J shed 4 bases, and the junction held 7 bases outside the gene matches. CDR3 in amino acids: CASSPGDRGSYGYTF. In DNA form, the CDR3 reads TGTGCCAGCAGTCCTGGGGACAGGGGATCCTATGGCTACACCTTC.

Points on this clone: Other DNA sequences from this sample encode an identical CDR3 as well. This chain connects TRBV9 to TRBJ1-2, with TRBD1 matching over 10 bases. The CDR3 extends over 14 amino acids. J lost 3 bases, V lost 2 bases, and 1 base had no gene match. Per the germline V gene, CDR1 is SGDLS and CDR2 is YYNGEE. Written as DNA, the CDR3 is TGTGCCAGCAGCGTGGGGACAGGGGACTATGGCTACACCTTC. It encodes CASSVGTGDYGYTF.

CDR3 DNA sequence: TGTGCCAGCAGCTCCGGACAGGGAAACACCATATATTTT. Protein sequence: CASSSGQGNTIYF. This rearrangement joins TRBV7-2 to TRBJ1-3; tentatively, D is TRBD1 (6 bases). Deletions cut 4 bases from V and 4 bases from J, with 8 bases between. Germline CDR1 SGHTA, CDR2 FQGNSA. The CDR3 contains 13 residues.

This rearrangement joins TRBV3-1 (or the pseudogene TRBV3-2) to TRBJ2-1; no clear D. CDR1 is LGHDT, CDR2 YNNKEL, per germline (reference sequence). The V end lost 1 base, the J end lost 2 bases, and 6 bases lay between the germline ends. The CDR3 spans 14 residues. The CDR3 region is CASSQVMAYNEQFF. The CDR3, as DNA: TGTGCCAGCAGCCAAGTAATGGCCTACAATGAGCAGTTCTTC.